This TCR beta chain was captured by sequencing in a study of control samples from healthy donors and cancer patients. Data came from immunoSEQ multiplex PCR; TCRdb stores just in-frame clones and leaves some out. The sample consists of some 130,000 clones, about 95% of them appearing once. This clone appeared a single time. Distinct nucleotide sequences in the sample also encode this CDR3. The CDR3 extends over 22 amino acids. V lost 4 bases and J lost 0, with 28 bases in between. Germline CDR1 reads PRHDT; CDR2 reads FYEKMQ (reference sequence). The clonotype was recovered from a man aged 25-40 years in good health. Material: blood. The V and J genes are TRBV13 and TRBJ2-6; either TRBD1 or TRBD2 may fit D (6 bases each). CDR3 DNA: TGTGCCAGCAGCTCCCGGGACCGGGGGCAATTGGGGGGTAACTCTGGGGCCAACGTCCTGACTTTC. Amino acids: CASSSRDRGQLGGNSGANVLTF.